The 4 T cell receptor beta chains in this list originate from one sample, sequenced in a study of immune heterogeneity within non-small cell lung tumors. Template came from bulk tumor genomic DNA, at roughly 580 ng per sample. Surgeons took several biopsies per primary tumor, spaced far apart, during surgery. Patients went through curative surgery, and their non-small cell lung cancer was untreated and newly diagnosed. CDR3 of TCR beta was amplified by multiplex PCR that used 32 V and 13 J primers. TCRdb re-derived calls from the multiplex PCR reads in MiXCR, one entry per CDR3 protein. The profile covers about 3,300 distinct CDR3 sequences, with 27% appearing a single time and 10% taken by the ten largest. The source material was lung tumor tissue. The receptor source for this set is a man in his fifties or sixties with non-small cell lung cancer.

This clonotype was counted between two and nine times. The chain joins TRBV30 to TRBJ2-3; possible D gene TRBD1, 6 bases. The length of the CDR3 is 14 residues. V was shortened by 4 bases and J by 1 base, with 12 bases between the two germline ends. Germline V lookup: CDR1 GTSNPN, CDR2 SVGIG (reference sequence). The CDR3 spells CAWTKGQRTDTQYF. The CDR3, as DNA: TGTGCCTGGACGAAAGGACAGCGCACAGATACGCAGTATTTT.

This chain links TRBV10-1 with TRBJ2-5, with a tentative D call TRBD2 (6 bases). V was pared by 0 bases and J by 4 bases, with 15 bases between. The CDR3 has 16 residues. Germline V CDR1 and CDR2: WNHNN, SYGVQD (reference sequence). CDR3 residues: CASSESTVLGGETQYF. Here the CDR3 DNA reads TGCGCCAGCAGTGAGTCGACAGTCCTGGGGGGAGAGACCCAGTACTTC.

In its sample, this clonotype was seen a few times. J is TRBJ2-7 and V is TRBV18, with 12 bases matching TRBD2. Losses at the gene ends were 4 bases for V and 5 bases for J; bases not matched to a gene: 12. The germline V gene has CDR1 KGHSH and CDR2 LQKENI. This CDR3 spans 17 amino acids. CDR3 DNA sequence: TGTGCCAGCTCACTCACCCCTAGCGGGAGGGCCAGTCACGAGCAGTACTTC. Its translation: CASSLTPSGRASHEQYF.

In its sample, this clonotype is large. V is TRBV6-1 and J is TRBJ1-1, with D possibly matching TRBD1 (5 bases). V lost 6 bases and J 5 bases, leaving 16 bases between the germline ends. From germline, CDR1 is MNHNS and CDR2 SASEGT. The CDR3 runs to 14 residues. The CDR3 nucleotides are TGTGCCAGCAGGGGGGGAGGCAGCCAGACTGAAGCTTTCTTT. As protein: CASRGGGSQTEAFF.